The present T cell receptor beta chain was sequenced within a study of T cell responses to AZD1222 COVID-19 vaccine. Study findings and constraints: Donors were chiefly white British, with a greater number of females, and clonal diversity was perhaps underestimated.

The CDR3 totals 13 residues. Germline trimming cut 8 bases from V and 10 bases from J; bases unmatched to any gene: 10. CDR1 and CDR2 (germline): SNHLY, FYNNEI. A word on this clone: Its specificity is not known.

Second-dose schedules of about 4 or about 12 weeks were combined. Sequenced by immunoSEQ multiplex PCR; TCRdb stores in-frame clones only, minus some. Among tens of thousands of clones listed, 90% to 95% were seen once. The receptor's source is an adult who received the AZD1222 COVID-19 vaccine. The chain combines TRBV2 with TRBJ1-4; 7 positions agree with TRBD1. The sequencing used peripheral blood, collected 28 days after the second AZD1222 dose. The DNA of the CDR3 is TGTGCCAGCGACAGGGAGCGTGGCGGAAAACTGTTTTTT. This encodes CASDRERGGKLFF.